This TCR beta chain derives from a study of blood T cell repertoires in COVID-19. Germline V lookup: CDR1 MNHEY, CDR2 SVGAGI. The CDR3 covers 16 residues. Trimming stripped 2 bases from V and 0 bases from J, with 14 bases between. The method was immunoSEQ multiplex PCR; TCRdb's version includes in-frame clones alone and lacks a portion of them. The sample has roughly 100,000 clones; more than 70% are singletons. Sequences were obtained from peripheral blood. The receptor was isolated from a woman aged 60-75 years with acute or convalescent COVID-19. The chain has TRBV6-5 and TRBJ2-7, with D tentatively TRBD2 (5 bases). DNA of the CDR3: TGTGCCAGCAGTTACGACGCGATAACTAGCTCCTACGAGCAGTACGTC. It encodes CASSYDAITSSYEQYV.